These 32 T cell receptor beta chains share one sample of origin, sequenced in a study of vaccination effects on CD4 cells after COVID-19. Measured with immunoSEQ multiplex PCR; TCRdb has only the in-frame clones, and not every one. This sample has 30,000 to 40,000 clones; just under 85% occur once, and the top ten carry roughly 2%. Before sequencing, viral peptide pools were used by the ViraFEST assay to expand antigen-specific CD4+ T cells. With 9 to 11 days of culture completed, CD4+ T cells were isolated. Either the mRNA-1273 or the BNT162b2 vaccine was given to participants as two doses. These receptors' targets are unknown. Here the sequenced sample was CD4+ T cells from PBMCs cultured with HCoV-NL63 spike peptides, taken after COVID-19 vaccination. Receptors originate from a human donor who received a COVID-19 vaccine. Some clones in this sample may be carry-over from other donors' samples.

Points on this clone: Other DNA sequences within the sample encode an identical CDR3. The chain couples TRBV18 to TRBJ2-5; 7 nucleotides line up with TRBD2. V was pared by 3 bases and J by 2 bases, with 0 bases of the junction left unmatched. The CDR3 is 13 residues long. The germline V gene has CDR1 KGHSH and CDR2 LQKENI. DNA of the CDR3: TGTGCCAGCTCACCGGGACTACAAGAGACCCAGTACTTC. Amino acids: CASSPGLQETQYF.

The gene calls are TRBV15 and TRBJ2-2; tentatively, D is TRBD2 (5 bases). CDR3 length: 15 amino acids. V lost 0 bases, J lost 3 bases, and 8 bases lay in between. From germline, CDR1 is LNHNV and CDR2 YYDKDF (reference sequence). This CDR3 reads CATSRDLGDTGELFF. The DNA for the CDR3 is TGTGCCACCAGCAGAGATCTGGGAGACACCGGGGAGCTGTTTTTT.

This chain links TRBV4-3 with TRBJ1-2; tentative D call: TRBD1 (6 bases). The CDR3 runs to 17 residues. V gave up 4 bases and J gave up 4 bases, with 22 bases separating them. Germline assignment: CDR1 LGHNA and CDR2 YSLEER. The CDR3 DNA follows: TGCGCCAGCAGCCCATTTATAAACAGGGACCAAGCCTATGGCTACACCTTC. Its protein is CASSPFINRDQAYGYTF.

The V call is TRBV7-3, the J call TRBJ2-7; 9 nucleotides match TRBD1. This CDR3 spans 14 amino acids. Trimming at V came to 5 bases and at J to 6 bases, leaving 8 bases not matched to a gene. Germline V gives CDR1 SGHTA, CDR2 FQGTGA. The DNA for the CDR3 is TGTGCCAGCAGCGCACACAGGGGGCGAGGCGAGCAGTACGTC. This translates into CASSAHRGRGEQYV.

V and J are TRBV5-1 and TRBJ2-3; 15 bases agree with TRBD2. The CDR3 is 16 residues long. V trimming: 3 bases; J trimming: 6 bases; junction bases outside the gene matches: 5. Looked up from germline, CDR1 is SGHRS and CDR2 is YFSETQ. Here the CDR3 reads CASSWGTSGGMDTQYF. The CDR3 DNA sequence: TGCGCCAGCAGCTGGGGGACTAGCGGGGGGATGGATACGCAGTATTTT.

The chain combines TRBV11-2 with TRBJ2-5, with D possibly matching TRBD1 (6 bases). Germline-derived CDR1 and CDR2 are SGHAT and FQNNGV. V shed 2 bases and J shed 3 bases, with 16 bases lying between them. The CDR3 sequence is 16 residues long. For the CDR3, the DNA is TGTGCCAGCAGCTTAAGGGGGAGCAGGGCCAAAGAGACCCAGTACTTC. It encodes CASSLRGSRAKETQYF.

The CDR3 is CASSKTGGETQYF. The DNA of the CDR3 is TGTGCCAGCAGCAAGACAGGGGGAGAGACCCAGTACTTC. The chain joins TRBV7-3 to TRBJ2-5; the match to TRBD1 covers 9 bases. CDR1 is SGHTA, CDR2 FQGTGA, per germline. V was pared by 5 bases and J by 4 bases, with 2 bases of the junction left unmatched. The CDR3 is made up of 13 amino acids. Filled out from reference TRBV7-3 and TRBJ2-5, the complete variable domain reads GAGVSQTPSNKVTEKGKYVELRCDPISGHTALYWYRQSLGQGPEFLIYFQGTGAADDSGLPNDRFFAVRPEGSVSTLKIQRTERGDSAVYLCASSKTGGETQYFGPGTRLLVL.

This sequence joins TRBV5-6 and TRBJ2-7, with D perhaps assigned TRBD1 or TRBD2 (5 bases each). This CDR3 is 13 amino acids long. The germline CDR1 and CDR2 sequences are SGHDT and YYEEEE. Deletions cut 0 bases from V and 7 bases from J, with 11 bases between. The CDR3 bases are TGTGCCAGCAGCTTGGGGCAGGGCGGGGAGCAGTACGTC. It encodes CASSLGQGGEQYV.

The CDR3 DNA follows: TGTGCCAGCTCAGCGACAGAGTACAATGAGCAGTTCTTC. It encodes CASSATEYNEQFF. This rearrangement joins TRBV18 to TRBJ2-1; D perhaps matches TRBD1 (5 bases). The V end was cut by 5 bases, the J end by 4 bases, with 9 bases between. The CDR3 is 13 amino acids. Per the germline V gene, CDR1 is KGHSH and CDR2 is LQKENI.

The chain recombines TRBV27 with TRBJ1-4; D might be TRBD1 (6 bases). The CDR3 extends over 20 amino acids. V lost 7 bases to trimming and J lost 0 bases, with 27 bases between them. Germline lookup yields CDR1 MNHEY and CDR2 SMNVEV (reference sequence). The CDR3 DNA sequence: TGTGCCAGCACCCTAACCGAGACAGGAATGACCCCCTCAACTAATGAAAAACTGTTTTTT. Translation: CASTLTETGMTPSTNEKLFF.

The V and J genes are TRBV6-5 and TRBJ2-5, with D possibly TRBD1 on 6 matching bases. Germline V gene data show CDR1 as MNHEY and CDR2 as SVGAGI. V lost 11 bases and J lost 5, with 18 bases in between. The CDR3 covers 13 residues. The CDR3 region is CAVQGRLWETQYF. CDR3 nucleotides: TGTGCCGTCCAGGGGCGTCTCTGGGAGACCCAGTACTTC.

V usage is TRBV4-1 and J usage is TRBJ2-4; 10 bases align to TRBD1. The trim removed 4 bases at V and 7 bases at J, leaving 7 bases unmatched. Per germline, CDR1 MGHRA and CDR2 YSYEKL. This CDR3 spans 15 amino acids. The CDR3 DNA is TGCGCCAGCAGCCCACCGGAGGACAGGGGGAACATTCAGTACTTC. As protein: CASSPPEDRGNIQYF.

The chain joins TRBV7-8 to TRBJ1-5; no definite D call. Germline V lookup: CDR1 SGHVS, CDR2 FQNEAQ. The CDR3 is 16 amino acids. V gave up 2 bases and J gave up 7 bases, with 18 bases separating them. The CDR3 DNA reads as TGTGCCAGCAGCTTAATCGGCGGCCCTAGCGGCCAGCCCCAGCATTTT. This sequence encodes CASSLIGGPSGQPQHF.

The chain is built from TRBV5-1 and TRBJ1-3, with 12 bases identical to TRBD1. The V gene end was trimmed by 4 bases and the J gene end by 8 bases; junction bases not matched to a gene: 7. Germline V gene sequence: CDR1 SGHRS, CDR2 YFSETQ. The CDR3 covers 15 residues. The CDR3 DNA follows: TGCGCCAGCAGCACGGGACAGGGGGCTTGGGACACCATATATTTT. The encoded protein is CASSTGQGAWDTIYF.

This rearrangement joins TRBV28 to TRBJ1-4, with D maybe TRBD1 (5 bases). CDR1 and CDR2 from the germline V gene are MDHEN and SYDVKM. The V end was cut by 8 bases, the J end by 11 bases, with 18 bases between. The length of the CDR3 is 13 residues. CDR3 region: CASLGGGVRKLFF. The CDR3 DNA reads TGTGCCAGCCTGGGGGGGGGTGTAAGGAAACTGTTTTTT. Looking up the rest from reference TRBV28 and TRBJ1-4 gives the full variable domain: DVKVTQSSRYLVKRTGEKVFLECVQDMDHENMFWYRQDPGLGLRLIYFSYDVKMKEKGDIPEGYSVSREKKERFSLILESASTNQTSMYLCASLGGGVRKLFFGSGTQLSVL.

This rearrangement joins TRBV9 to TRBJ2-1; 8 bases agree with TRBD2. The CDR3 consists of 16 residues. The junction had 9 bases not matched to a gene; V was cut back by 0 bases and J by 7 bases. The V gene's germline CDR1 is SGDLS and CDR2 YYNGEE. CDR3 protein: CASSVAPAGAQNEQFF. CDR3 sequence (DNA): TGTGCCAGCAGCGTAGCTCCAGCGGGGGCCCAAAATGAGCAGTTCTTC.

The chain employs TRBV15 and TRBJ2-2; D is possibly TRBD1 (5 bases). In germline, CDR1 is LNHNV, CDR2 YYDKDF (reference sequence). This CDR3 spans 14 amino acids. Trimming removed 2 bases at V and 6 bases at J, with 10 bases between. CDR3 DNA: TGTGCCACCAGCAGATCCAGGGTTTCCGGGGAGCTGTTTTTT. Its translation: CATSRSRVSGELFF.

The chain is built from TRBV20-1 and TRBJ2-7; no clear D gene. The CDR3 contains 11 residues. CDR1 and CDR2 (germline): DFQATT, SNEGSKA (reference sequence). Trimming shortened V by 7 bases and J by 4 bases, and 11 bases separated the two germline ends. DNA of the CDR3: TGCAGTGTCAAGACCGGATACGAGCAGTACGTC. It yields the protein CSVKTGYEQYV.

V gene TRBV27 combines with J gene TRBJ1-1, with D tentatively TRBD1 (5 bases). CDR1 is MNHEY, CDR2 SMNVEV, per germline (reference sequence). Trimming cost V 6 bases and J 1 base, with 12 bases left between them. This CDR3 spans 14 amino acids. The DNA for the CDR3 is TGTGCCAGCAGGCCGGGACGGAGGAACACTGAAGCTTTCTTT. It codes for CASRPGRRNTEAFF.

The V gene is TRBV5-1, the J gene TRBJ2-5; 11 nucleotides agree with TRBD1. J gave up 2 bases and V 0 bases, and 3 bases lay outside the gene matches. This CDR3 comprises 16 residues. Looked up from germline, CDR1 is SGHRS and CDR2 is YFSETQ. In nucleotides, the CDR3 is TGCGCCAGCAGCTTGGGGGGGACAGGGGGACAAGAGACCCAGTACTTC. Residues: CASSLGGTGGQETQYF.

The CDR3 DNA reads as TGTGCCAGCACCGCAAGGAGCAGAACCCGGAACCATTACGAGCAGTACGTC. Translating gives CASTARSRTRNHYEQYV. The J gene is TRBJ2-7, the V gene TRBV7-2; D unresolved. CDR3 length: 17 amino acids. CDR1 and CDR2 (germline): SGHTA, FQGNSA. The V gene lost 7 bases and the J gene lost 4 bases, with 26 bases spanning the gap.

This sequence joins TRBV7-8 and TRBJ1-2; D not resolved. V was clipped by 3 bases and J by 0 bases, with 17 bases between them. This CDR3 is built from 17 residues. CDR1 and CDR2 (germline): SGHVS, FQNEAQ. CDR3 residues: CASSLVVLQGPNYGYTF. CDR3 in DNA: TGTGCCAGCAGCTTGGTCGTCCTACAAGGACCTAACTATGGCTACACCTTC.

V and J are TRBV19 and TRBJ1-2; 8 nucleotides agree with TRBD1. V lost 6 bases and J lost 5; bases outside the gene matches: 8. CDR1 and CDR2 from the germline V gene are LNHDA and SQIVND (reference sequence). The CDR3 has 14 residues. CDR3 sequence reads: CASRLRQGLYGYTF. CDR3 coding DNA: TGTGCCAGTAGATTACGACAGGGGCTATATGGCTACACCTTC.

This clone came up once. V and J are TRBV6-5 and TRBJ1-2, with D possibly TRBD1 on 6 matching bases. Looked up from germline, CDR1 is MNHEY and CDR2 is SVGAGI. Trimming stripped 4 bases from V and 4 bases from J, with 16 bases between. CDR3 length: 15 residues. The CDR3 protein is CASSLIRDKSYGYTF. DNA for the CDR3: TGTGCCAGCAGTTTGATCCGGGACAAAAGCTATGGCTACACCTTC.

The count of this clone is one. This chain uses TRBV3-1 (or the pseudogene TRBV3-2) with TRBJ1-3; 7 nucleotides line up with TRBD1. CDR3 length equals 15 residues. V dropped 4 bases and J dropped 2; count of bases not matched to a gene: 5. Germline assignment: CDR1 LGHDT and CDR2 YNNKEL (reference sequence). DNA of the CDR3: TGTGCCAGCAGCCGACAGGGTACCCCTGGAAACACCATATATTTT. Translating gives CASSRQGTPGNTIYF.

The V gene is TRBV7-2, the J gene TRBJ2-1; D remains unclear. Germline assignment: CDR1 SGHTA and CDR2 FQGNSA. Trimming removed 6 bases at V and 10 bases at J, with 10 bases between. The CDR3 spans 11 residues. CDR3 protein: CASSPFAEQFF. In DNA, the CDR3 is TGTGCCAGCAGTCCCTTCGCCGAGCAGTTCTTC.

The chain joins TRBV7-2 to TRBJ1-2; 8 bases are shared with TRBD1. Germline CDR1 SGHTA, CDR2 FQGNSA. V was pared by 4 bases and J by 1 base, with 2 bases of the junction left unmatched. The CDR3 loop spans 14 amino acids. Written as DNA, the CDR3 is TGTGCCAGCAGCTCGGACAGGGTTAACTATGGCTACACCTTC. This gives the protein CASSSDRVNYGYTF.

The chain couples TRBV19 to TRBJ1-5; possibly TRBD1 for D (6 bases). In germline, CDR1 is LNHDA, CDR2 SQIVND (reference sequence). This CDR3 contains 14 residues. The V end was cut by 7 bases, the J end by 2 bases, with 12 bases between. The CDR3 reads CASTGTPRNQPQHF. The CDR3 nucleotides are TGTGCCAGTACCGGGACACCCCGCAATCAGCCCCAGCATTTT.

V usage is TRBV10-3 and J usage is TRBJ2-7; the D call may be TRBD1 or TRBD2 (5 bases each). There are 16 residues in the CDR3. V shed 3 bases and J shed 0 bases, with 15 bases lying between them. Germline CDR1 reads ENHRY; CDR2 reads SYGVKD. The CDR3, as DNA: TGTGCCATCAGTGATCGGGTCGGGACGAGCTCCTACGAGCAGTACGTC. It is translated as CAISDRVGTSSYEQYV.

The V gene is TRBV6-6, the J gene TRBJ1-1; D unresolved. The CDR3 spans 14 residues. Trimming shortened V by 3 bases and J by 6 bases, and 14 bases separated the two germline ends. CDR1 MNHNY and CDR2 SVGAGI come from the germline V gene (reference sequence). CDR3 coding DNA: TGTGCCAGCAGTTATGGTTCAAGGAGCGCTGAAGCTTTCTTT. Protein product: CASSYGSRSAEAFF.

The V and J genes are TRBV3-1 (or the pseudogene TRBV3-2) and TRBJ1-2, with 9 bases matching TRBD1. V trimming: 1 base; J trimming: 7 bases; junction bases outside the gene matches: 7. CDR1 LGHDT and CDR2 YNNKEL come from the germline V gene (reference sequence). CDR3 length: 15 amino acids. The CDR3 nucleotides are TGTGCCAGCAGCCAAGCGGACAGGGGCCGGGGTGGCTACACCTTC. Its protein is CASSQADRGRGGYTF.

This clone has more than one count but fewer than ten. The chain has TRBV2 and TRBJ2-7; D may be TRBD1 (6 bases). The CDR3 length is 13 residues. Germline CDR1 is SNHLY and CDR2 is FYNNEI. V lost 6 bases to trimming and J lost 6 bases, with 15 bases between them. The CDR3 sequence is CASRVDSQTEQYV. As DNA, the CDR3 is TGTGCCAGCAGGGTGGACAGCCAAACCGAGCAGTACGTC.